Presented here are 12 T cell receptor beta chains from one specimen sequenced in a study of PD-1 blockade in classical Hodgkin lymphoma. Assay: immunoSEQ multiplex PCR; the TCRdb copy retains only in-frame clones and omits some. The sample yields fewer than 25,000 clones, under 75% seen once. Time point of the sample: cycle 4 day 1 (C4D1), after 6 weeks of nivolumab. Patients all relapsed after autologous stem cell transplantation, and there was variation in brentuximab vedotin exposure. The sample in question was peripheral blood mononuclear cells (PBMCs), obtained before the fourth cycle of nivolumab. These receptors came from a human donor with classical Hodgkin lymphoma.

This clone was observed once. This chain links TRBV6-5 with TRBJ1-5; D ambiguous. The ends were cut back, 6 bases at V and 11 bases at J, with 17 bases in the middle. Germline V gives CDR1 MNHEY, CDR2 SVGAGI. The CDR3 spans 13 residues. The CDR3 sequence is CASRSTASTAQHF. CDR3 in DNA: TGTGCCAGCAGAAGTACTGCCTCGACGGCCCAGCATTTT.

J is TRBJ1-1 and V is TRBV13; no firm D call. V gave up 0 bases and J gave up 4 bases, with 12 bases separating them. The CDR3 is made up of 15 amino acids. The germline gives CDR1 PRHDT, CDR2 FYEKMQ (reference sequence). The CDR3 reads CASSLGGPGRTEAFF. As DNA, the CDR3 is TGTGCCAGCAGCTTAGGCGGTCCGGGCCGCACTGAAGCTTTCTTT.

In its sample, this clone was seen a few times. The rearrangement uses TRBV10-3 and TRBJ2-7; D remains unclear. This CDR3 spans 11 amino acids. From germline, CDR1 is ENHRY and CDR2 SYGVKD. V was shortened by 2 bases and J by 3 bases, with 2 bases between the two germline ends. The CDR3 DNA sequence: TGTGCCATCAGTGAGAACTACGAGCAGTACTTC. It codes for CAISENYEQYF.

J is TRBJ2-3 and V is TRBV19; no clear D gene. Trimming took 2 bases from V and 5 from J, leaving 8 bases between them. Germline V gives CDR1 LNHDA, CDR2 SQIVND (reference sequence). The CDR3 has 13 residues. CDR3 loop: CASSIKRIDTQYF. For the CDR3, the DNA is TGTGCCAGTAGTATAAAGAGGATAGATACGCAGTATTTT.

The CDR3 loop is CASSPNMNTEAFF. The CDR3, as DNA: TGTGCCAGCAGCCCCAACATGAACACTGAAGCTTTCTTT. V usage is TRBV11-2 and J usage is TRBJ1-1; no clear D gene. With 5 bases removed from V and 0 bases from J, the gap between germline ends came to 7 bases. Germline V CDR1 and CDR2: SGHAT, FQNNGV. The length of the CDR3 is 13 residues.

This rearrangement joins TRBV18 to TRBJ1-2; 9 bases align to TRBD1. The CDR3 extends over 13 amino acids. With 3 bases clipped from V and 7 bases from J, the junction kept 3 bases outside the gene matches. Germline V gene data show CDR1 as KGHSH and CDR2 as LQKENI. The CDR3 sequence: CASSPPDRGGYTF. CDR3 in DNA: TGTGCCAGCTCACCCCCGGACAGGGGTGGCTACACCTTC.

This clone came up a few times. The CDR3 DNA sequence: TGTGCCAGCAGCTTGACACTAGCAGAAGAGACCCAGTACTTC. It encodes CASSLTLAEETQYF. This sequence joins TRBV5-5 and TRBJ2-5; D may be TRBD2 (6 bases). With 1 base removed from V and 3 bases from J, the gap between germline ends came to 10 bases. CDR3 length: 14 residues. Per germline, CDR1 SGHKS and CDR2 YYEKEE (reference sequence). The whole variable domain, remainder taken from reference TRBV5-5 and TRBJ2-5, is DAGVTQSPTHLIKTRGQQVTLRCSPISGHKSVSWYQQVLGQGPQFIFQYYEKEERGRGNFPDRFSARQFPNYSSELNVNALLLGDSALYLCASSLTLAEETQYFGPGTRLLVL.

V gene TRBV5-5 combines with J gene TRBJ1-1; no definite D call. Trimming removed 5 bases from V and 2 bases from J, with 10 bases in between. Germline assignment: CDR1 SGHKS and CDR2 YYEKEE (reference sequence). CDR3 length equals 13 residues. The CDR3: CASRIRINTEAFF. CDR3 in DNA: TGTGCCAGCAGGATTCGGATTAACACTGAAGCTTTCTTT.

This chain uses TRBV7-8 with TRBJ1-1; no clear D gene. Germline V gene lookup returns CDR1 SGHVS and CDR2 FQNEAQ. Trimming cost V 1 base and J 10 bases, with 10 bases left between them. CDR3 length: 12 amino acids. CDR3 coding DNA: TGTGCCAGCAGCTTAGACAGCAGGCCAGCTTTCTTT. Protein sequence: CASSLDSRPAFF.

V is TRBV6-1 and J is TRBJ1-5; D uncertain. Germline values: CDR1 MNHNS, CDR2 SASEGT. Trimming took off 2 bases at V and 4 bases at J, with 9 bases between the two ends. The CDR3 spans 14 residues. CDR3 sequence (DNA): TGTGCCAGCAGTGAAATAAACACAAATCAGCCCCAGCATTTT. Its protein is CASSEINTNQPQHF.

This chain connects TRBV7-2 to TRBJ2-2; D unresolved. This CDR3 comprises 12 residues. CDR1 and CDR2 (germline): SGHTA, FQGNSA. Between the trimmed V and J ends, which lost 5 bases and 3 bases, there was a span of 4 bases. The CDR3 loop is CASSRYTGELFF. CDR3 in DNA: TGTGCCAGCAGCCGATACACCGGGGAGCTGTTTTTT. The whole variable domain, filled in from reference TRBV7-2 and TRBJ2-2, reads GAGVSQSPSNKVTEKGKDVELRCDPISGHTALYWYRQSLGQGLEFLIYFQGNSAPDKSGLPSDRFSAERTGGSVSTLTIQRTQQEDSAVYLCASSRYTGELFFGEGSRLTVL.

By its share, this clone is medium-sized. The J gene is TRBJ1-2, the V gene TRBV7-2, with 7 bases lining up with TRBD1. Germline loops: CDR1 SGHTA, CDR2 FQGNSA. V dropped 8 bases and J dropped 2; count of bases not matched to a gene: 5. The CDR3 is 13 residues long. CDR3 DNA sequence: TGTGCCAGCGACCAGGGGGGGAACTATGGCTACACCTTC. Translation gives CASDQGGNYGYTF.